This TCR beta chain appears in the sequencing data of a study of siplizumab effects on memory and regulatory T cells. The trim removed 3 bases at V and 0 bases at J, leaving 7 bases unmatched. Germline CDR1 reads MGHRA; CDR2 reads YSYEKL. There are 16 residues in the CDR3. The table came from immunoSEQ multiplex PCR; TCRdb's copy has only in-frame clones and leaves some out. Seen here are 55,000 to 70,000 clones, more than 80% observed once, and the top ten hold around 40%. The chain uses TRBV4-1 and TRBJ1-1; 7 bases match TRBD1. The source material was CD8+ T cells sorted from blood. The source is a human donor in good health. The CDR3 DNA reads TGCGCCAGCAGCCAGGGTCCAGGACAGGTGAACACTGAAGCTTTCTTT. This sequence encodes CASSQGPGQVNTEAFF.